This is a list of T cell receptor beta chains from one sample in a study of cytomegalovirus exposure and HLA in healthy donors. Data came from immunoSEQ multiplex PCR; TCRdb stores just in-frame clones and leaves some out. The sample yields about 160,000 clones, about 80% seen once. Source material: PBMCs. The receptor source for this set is a man in his forties or fifties in good health and CMV-seropositive. The conserved cysteine and the conserved F or W are not part of the CDR3 here. Fields, in order: V gene, CDR3 protein.

V gene: TRBV5-4
CDR3 protein: ASSSADRANTGELF

V gene: TRBV5-1
CDR3 protein: ASSLVVEKETQY

V gene: TRBV2
CDR3 protein: ASSAGQNQPQH

V gene: TRBV27
CDR3 protein: ASSFQGQAGYGYT

V gene: TRBV2
CDR3 protein: ASSIAGPGELF

V gene: TRBV29-1
CDR3 protein: SASPGGRAHEQY

V gene: TRBV7-3
CDR3 protein: ASSQSRTSGRGSYNEQF

V gene: TRBV11-2
CDR3 protein: ASSLGAELYEQY

V gene: TRBV14
CDR3 protein: ASNPTGTYGYT

V gene: TRBV7-3
CDR3 protein: ASSPTGSLDNEQF

V gene: TRBV9
CDR3 protein: ASSRIAGLGETQY

V gene: TRBV2
CDR3 protein: ASSYIMNTEAF

V gene: TRBV28
CDR3 protein: ASTYRATEAF

V gene: TRBV7-3
CDR3 protein: ASRSTGGAF

V gene: TRBV7-6
CDR3 protein: ASSFLLAGGETQY

V gene: TRBV5-1
CDR3 protein: ASSGTGWALGDEQY

V gene: TRBV2
CDR3 protein: ASSLRWAQETQY

V gene: TRBV14
CDR3 protein: ASSPSEVGEQF